The clone carrying this TCR beta chain was detected ten times or more. Sample time point: blood at routine non-recurrence follow-up after resection. Unsorted tumor, nontumor lung tissue or cryopreserved PBMC supplied the whole RNA. These data originate in a study of spatial heterogeneity in lung cancer. Study background: In cases with available follow-up PBMC samples, these were sequenced at a median of around 2 years after resection. Detection of beta-chain sequences consistently exceeded that of alpha-chain sequences.

Every TCR cDNA molecule bore a unique molecular identifier. From the 5' RACE reads, TCRdb called clonotypes with MiXCR, one entry per CDR3 protein. The data hold 35,000 to 45,000 distinct CDR3 sequences, with roughly 8% observed a single time. The material was PBMCs, obtained at follow-up. The origin of this receptor is a male donor with early-stage non-small cell lung cancer.

CDR3 amino acids: CSGQGNGNTIYF. CDR3 nucleotides: TGCAGCGGGCAGGGGAATGGAAACACCATATATTTT. This rearrangement joins TRBV29-1 to TRBJ1-3; maybe TRBD1 (6 bases). Germline V gene sequence: CDR1 SQVTM, CDR2 ANQGSEA. V was cut by 7 bases and J by 3 bases, with 10 bases left in between. The CDR3 covers 12 residues.